The sequence of this T cell receptor (beta chain) was determined in a study of blood T cells in healthy people across ages. Whole-study results and caveats: Among long-lived donors, naive CD4+ cells were more numerous and diversity higher than in aged donors.

Unmatched junction bases numbered 0, after V lost 0 bases and J lost 5 bases. The CDR3 length is 16 residues. The germline gives CDR1 MNHNY, CDR2 SVGAGI (reference sequence). Sample-barcoded 5' priming and a J-beta primer mix drove a second PCR of roughly 6 to 12 cycles. Every single cDNA molecule received a tag from a template-switch adaptor with 12 random nucleotides. Via MiXCR, TCRdb re-called the 5' RACE reads, giving one row per CDR3 protein. The sample yields about 580,000 distinct CDR3 sequences, around 50% seen once. In this sample, this clonotype turned up many times. Its specificity is not known. The people who gave samples were healthy Caucasians from Russia, aged roughly 6 to 100. Each sample used at least 6 million PBMCs.

The sequence was obtained from a man of 80 years or more in good health. The V and J genes are TRBV6-6 and TRBJ2-1, with TRBD2 matching over 14 bases. The sequencing input was blood. This chain's CDR3 is CASSYSTSGGDNEQFF. DNA for the CDR3: TGTGCCAGCAGTTACTCGACTAGCGGGGGGGACAATGAGCAGTTCTTC.